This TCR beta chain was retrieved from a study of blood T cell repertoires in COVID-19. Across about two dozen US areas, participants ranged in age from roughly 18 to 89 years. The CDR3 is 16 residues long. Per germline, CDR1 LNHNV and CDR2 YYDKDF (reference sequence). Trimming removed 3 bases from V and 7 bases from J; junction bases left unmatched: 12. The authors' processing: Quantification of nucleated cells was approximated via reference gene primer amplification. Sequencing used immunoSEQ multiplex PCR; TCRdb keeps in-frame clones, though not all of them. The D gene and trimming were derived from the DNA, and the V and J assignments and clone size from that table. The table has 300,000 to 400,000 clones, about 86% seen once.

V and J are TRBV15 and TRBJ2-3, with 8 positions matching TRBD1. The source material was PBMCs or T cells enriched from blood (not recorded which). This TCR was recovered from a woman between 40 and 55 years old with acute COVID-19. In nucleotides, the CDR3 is TGTGCCACCAGCAGGGGATTTACCGGACAGGGATATACGCAGTATTTT. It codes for CATSRGFTGQGYTQYF.